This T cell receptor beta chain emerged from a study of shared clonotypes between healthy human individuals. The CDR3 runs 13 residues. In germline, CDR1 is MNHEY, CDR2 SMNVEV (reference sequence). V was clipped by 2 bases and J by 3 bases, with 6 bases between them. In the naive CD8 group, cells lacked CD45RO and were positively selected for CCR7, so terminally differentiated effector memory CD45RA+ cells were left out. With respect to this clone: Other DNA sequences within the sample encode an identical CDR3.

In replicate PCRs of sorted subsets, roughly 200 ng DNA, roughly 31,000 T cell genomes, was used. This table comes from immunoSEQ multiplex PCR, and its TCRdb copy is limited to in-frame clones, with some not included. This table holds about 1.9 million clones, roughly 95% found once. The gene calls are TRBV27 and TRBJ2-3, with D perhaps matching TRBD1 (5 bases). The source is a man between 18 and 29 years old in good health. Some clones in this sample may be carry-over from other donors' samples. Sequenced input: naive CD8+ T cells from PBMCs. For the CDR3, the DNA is TGTGCCAGCAGTTTAAGGGGAACAGATACGCAGTATTTT. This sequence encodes CASSLRGTDTQYF.